The T cell receptor (beta chain) under discussion was sequenced for a study of T cell repertoires in cytomegalovirus infection (dated by TCRdb to about 2019). About the study as a whole: Recently identified HLA-C-restricted CMV epitopes, whose presentation resists viral immunomodulation, were targeted by peptide stimulations together with well-studied HLA-B-restricted epitopes. Because public TCR beta signatures pointed to carriage of CMV infection together with the matching HLA type, the HLA type of each donor mattered for the analysis. Summary of the overall study and its limitations: Carriers of CMV infection plus the relevant HLA type were discriminated by the cumulative frequency of public TCR beta family members in the study cohort and in an independent roughly 340-donor cohort. In the ex vivo response, HLA-C-restricted CMV-specific TCR beta clonotypes were dominant, and in two of eight donors the single most frequent clonotype came from this HLA-C-restricted group.

This clonotype was found a few times. What antigen it recognizes has not been identified. No base quality values were provided; no much bigger clone lies one nucleotide off. The germline V gene supplies CDR1 MNHNS and CDR2 SASEGT. The germline V and J ends show losses of 6 bases and 6 bases respectively, and no gene match explains 0 bases of the junction. Counted from cysteine to phenylalanine, this CDR3 has 12 amino acids. Only CDR3 DNA remains: 36 bases, in frame from the first base. The intended sense of this specimen's treatment or condition label: in vitro stimulation with specific CMV peptide epitopes to enrich CMV-specific T cells. The instrument was an Illumina HiSeq 1500. TCRdb reworked the public reads: Q25 trimming with fastp, MiXCR clone assembly, productive beta chains retained. Duplicate CDR3 protein sequences are folded into a single record with the most common DNA and genes. The sample table holds roughly 990,000 distinct CDR3 sequences, of which approximately 30% were seen once. Around 15% of the sample rests with the top ten.

The specimen comprised cultured CD8+ T cells from PBMCs, sampled from culture after CMV antigen stimulation. This receptor was obtained from a human donor in good health (CMV status not recorded). Some clones in this sample may be carry-over from other donors' samples. The sequence links TRBV6-1 to TRBJ2-3; 10 nucleotides in the junction match TRBD1. For the CDR3, the sequence is CASRDRGDTQYF. DNA sequence: TGTGCCAGCAGGGACAGGGGGGATACGCAGTATTTT.